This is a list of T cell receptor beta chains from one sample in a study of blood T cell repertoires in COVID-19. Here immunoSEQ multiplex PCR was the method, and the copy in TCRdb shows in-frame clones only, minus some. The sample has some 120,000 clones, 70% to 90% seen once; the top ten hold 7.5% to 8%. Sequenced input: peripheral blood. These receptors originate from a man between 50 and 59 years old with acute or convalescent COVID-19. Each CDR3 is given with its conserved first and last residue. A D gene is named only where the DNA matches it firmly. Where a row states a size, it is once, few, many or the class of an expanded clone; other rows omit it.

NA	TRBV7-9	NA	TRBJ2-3	CASSLWAGGGWTDTQYF	TGTGCCAGCAGCTTATGGGCAGGCGGCGGGTGGACAGATACGCAGTATTTT
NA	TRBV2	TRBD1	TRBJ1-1	CASSEDRVVTNTEAFF	TGTGCCAGCAGCGAGGACAGGGTGGTGACGAACACTGAAGCTTTCTTT
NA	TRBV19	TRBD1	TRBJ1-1	CTSSMEWGTGQHTEAFF	TGTACCAGTAGTATGGAGTGGGGGACAGGGCAACACACTGAAGCTTTCTTT
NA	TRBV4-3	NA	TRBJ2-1	CASSQGGQGTYNEQFF	TGCGCCAGCAGCCAAGGGGGGCAGGGAACCTACAATGAGCAGTTCTTC
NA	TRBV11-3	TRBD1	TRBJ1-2	CASTRTGRGGYTF	TGTGCCAGCACCCGGACAGGGCGAGGGGGCTACACCTTC
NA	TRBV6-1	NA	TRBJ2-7	CASSEARGRSYEQYF	TGTGCCAGCAGTGAAGCCCGCGGGCGCTCCTACGAGCAGTACTTC
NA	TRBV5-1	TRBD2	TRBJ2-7	CASSWTSEVEQYF	TGCGCCAGCAGCTGGACTAGCGAGGTCGAGCAGTACTTC
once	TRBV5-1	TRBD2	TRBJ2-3	CASSYGTSGIDTQYF	TGCGCCAGCAGCTACGGGACTAGCGGGATAGATACGCAGTATTTT
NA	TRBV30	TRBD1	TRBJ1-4	CAWSTDRANNEKLFF	TGTGCCTGGAGTACGGACAGGGCAAATAATGAAAAACTGTTTTTT
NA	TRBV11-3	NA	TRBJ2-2	CASSLVQFSGVGTGELFF	TGTGCCAGCAGCTTAGTTCAGTTTTCGGGAGTGGGCACCGGGGAGCTGTTTTTT
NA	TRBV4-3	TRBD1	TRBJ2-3	CASSQLQGAGTDTQYF	TGCGCCAGCAGCCAACTCCAGGGGGCCGGGACAGATACGCAGTATTTT
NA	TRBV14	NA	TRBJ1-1	CASSQLGATEAFF	TGTGCCAGCAGCCAATTAGGGGCCACTGAAGCTTTCTTT